This T cell receptor beta chain was sequenced during a study of blood T cell repertoires in COVID-19. Data came from immunoSEQ multiplex PCR; TCRdb stores just in-frame clones and leaves some out. The data contain fewer than 350,000 clones, about four fifths of them singletons. V was trimmed by 7 bases and J by 6 bases, leaving 18 bases between them. There are 14 residues in the CDR3. Germline V gives CDR1 SQVTM, CDR2 ANQGSEA. This clonotype originated in a woman aged 55-75 years with active or convalescent COVID-19. The sample taken for sequencing was peripheral blood. The chain combines TRBV29-1 with TRBJ1-4; D remains unclear. CDR3 bases: TGCAGCGCTCTCCCGAACCGCGGCTATGAAAAACTGTTTTTT. Protein: CSALPNRGYEKLFF.